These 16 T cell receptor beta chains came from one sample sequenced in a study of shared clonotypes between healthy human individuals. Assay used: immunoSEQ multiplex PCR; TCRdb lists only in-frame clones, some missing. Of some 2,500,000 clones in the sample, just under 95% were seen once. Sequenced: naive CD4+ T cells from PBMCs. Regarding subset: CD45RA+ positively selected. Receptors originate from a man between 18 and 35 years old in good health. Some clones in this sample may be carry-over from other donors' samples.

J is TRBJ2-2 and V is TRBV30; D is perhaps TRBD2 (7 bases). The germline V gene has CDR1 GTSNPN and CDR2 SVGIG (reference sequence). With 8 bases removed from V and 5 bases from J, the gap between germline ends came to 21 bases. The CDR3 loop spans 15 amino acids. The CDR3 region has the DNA TGTGCCGCCCCTCTCCGGGGGGCGCGAACCGGGGAGCTGTTTTTT. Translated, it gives CAAPLRGARTGELFF. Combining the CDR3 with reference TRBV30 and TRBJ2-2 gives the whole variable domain SQTIHQWPATLVQPVGSPLSLECTVEGTSNPNLYWYRQAAGRGLQLLFYSVGIGQISSEVPQNLSASRPQDRQFILSSKKLLLSDSGFYLCAAPLRGARTGELFFGEGSRLTVL.

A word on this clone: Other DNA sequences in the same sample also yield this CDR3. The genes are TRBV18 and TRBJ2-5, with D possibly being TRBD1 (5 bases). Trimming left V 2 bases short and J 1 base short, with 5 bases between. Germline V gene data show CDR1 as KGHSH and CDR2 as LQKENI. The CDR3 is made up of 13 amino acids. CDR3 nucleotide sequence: TGTGCCAGCTCACCAGGGGCCCAAGAGACCCAGTACTTC. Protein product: CASSPGAQETQYF.

The CDR3 loop reads CASSLGTWGSVGSNQPQHF. In DNA, the CDR3 is TGTGCCAGCAGCTTAGGGACCTGGGGGTCGGTGGGTAGCAATCAGCCCCAGCATTTT. This rearrangement joins TRBV5-5 to TRBJ1-5; possible D gene TRBD1, 5 bases. CDR1 and CDR2 from the germline V gene are SGHKS and YYEKEE (reference sequence). V lost 2 bases to trimming and J lost 0 bases, with 21 bases between them. The CDR3 sequence is 19 residues long. Filled out from reference TRBV5-5 and TRBJ1-5, the complete variable domain reads DAGVTQSPTHLIKTRGQQVTLRCSPISGHKSVSWYQQVLGQGPQFIFQYYEKEERGRGNFPDRFSARQFPNYSSELNVNALLLGDSALYLCASSLGTWGSVGSNQPQHFGDGTRLSIL.

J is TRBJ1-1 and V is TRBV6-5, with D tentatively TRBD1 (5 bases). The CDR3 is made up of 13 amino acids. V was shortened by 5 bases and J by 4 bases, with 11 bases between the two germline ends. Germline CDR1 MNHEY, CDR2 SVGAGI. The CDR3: CASSRLQGTEAFF. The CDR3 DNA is TGTGCCAGCAGTCGTCTCCAGGGCACTGAAGCTTTCTTT.

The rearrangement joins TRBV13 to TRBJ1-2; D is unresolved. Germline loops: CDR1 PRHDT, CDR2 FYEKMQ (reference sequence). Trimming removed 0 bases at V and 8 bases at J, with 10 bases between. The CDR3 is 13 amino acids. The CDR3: CASSLGSGIGYTF. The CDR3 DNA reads TGTGCCAGCAGCTTAGGGAGTGGGATAGGCTACACCTTC. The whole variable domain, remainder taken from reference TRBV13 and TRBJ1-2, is AAGVIQSPRHLIKEKRETATLKCYPIPRHDTVYWYQQGPGQDPQFLISFYEKMQSDKGSIPDRFSAQQFSDYHSELNMSSLELGDSALYFCASSLGSGIGYTFGSGTRLTVV.

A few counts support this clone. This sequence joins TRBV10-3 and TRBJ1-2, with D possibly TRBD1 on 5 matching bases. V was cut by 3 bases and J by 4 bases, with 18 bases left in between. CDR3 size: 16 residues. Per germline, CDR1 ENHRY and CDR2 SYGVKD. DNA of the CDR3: TGTGCCATCAGTGAACCGGGGCAGCCCAAGGGCTATGGCTACACCTTC. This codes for CAISEPGQPKGYGYTF.

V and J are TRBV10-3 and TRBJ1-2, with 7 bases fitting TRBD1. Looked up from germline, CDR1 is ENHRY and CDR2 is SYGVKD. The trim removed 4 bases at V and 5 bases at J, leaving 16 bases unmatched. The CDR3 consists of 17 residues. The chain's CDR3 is CAISAGVDRVDEYGYTF. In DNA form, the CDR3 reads TGTGCCATCAGTGCAGGTGTCGACAGGGTAGATGAATATGGCTACACCTTC.

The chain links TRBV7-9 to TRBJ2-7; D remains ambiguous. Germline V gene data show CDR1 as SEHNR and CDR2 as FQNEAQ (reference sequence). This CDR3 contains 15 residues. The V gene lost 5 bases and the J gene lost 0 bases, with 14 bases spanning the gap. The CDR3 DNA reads TGTGCCAGCAGCCCTAGGTGGACGAGCTCCTACGAGCAGTACTTC. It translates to CASSPRWTSSYEQYF.

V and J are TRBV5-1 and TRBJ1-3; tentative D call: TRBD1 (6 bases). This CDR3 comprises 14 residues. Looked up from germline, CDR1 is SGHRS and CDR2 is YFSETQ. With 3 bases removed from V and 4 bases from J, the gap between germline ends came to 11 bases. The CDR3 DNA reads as TGCGCCAGCAGCTCAGGGGCGGAGGGAAACACCATATATTTT. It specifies CASSSGAEGNTIYF.

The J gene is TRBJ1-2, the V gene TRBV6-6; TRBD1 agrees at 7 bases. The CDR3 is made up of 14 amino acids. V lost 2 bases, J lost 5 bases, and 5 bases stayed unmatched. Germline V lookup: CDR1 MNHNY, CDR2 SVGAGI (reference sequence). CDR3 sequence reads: CASSYRTGRYGYTF. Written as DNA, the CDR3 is TGTGCCAGCAGTTACCGGACAGGACGATATGGCTACACCTTC.

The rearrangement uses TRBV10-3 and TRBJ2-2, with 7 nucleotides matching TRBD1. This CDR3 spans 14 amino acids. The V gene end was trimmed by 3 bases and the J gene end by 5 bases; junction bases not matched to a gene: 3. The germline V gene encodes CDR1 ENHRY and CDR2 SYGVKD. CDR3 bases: TGTGCCATCAGTGACGACAGGGCTACCGGGGAGCTGTTTTTT. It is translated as CAISDDRATGELFF.

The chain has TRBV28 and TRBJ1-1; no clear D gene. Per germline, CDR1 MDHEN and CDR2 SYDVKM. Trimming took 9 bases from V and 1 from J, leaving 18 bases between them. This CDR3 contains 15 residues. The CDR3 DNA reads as TGTGCCAGTAGCCAGTTACAGAGCCCGAACACTGAAGCTTTCTTT. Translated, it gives CASSQLQSPNTEAFF.

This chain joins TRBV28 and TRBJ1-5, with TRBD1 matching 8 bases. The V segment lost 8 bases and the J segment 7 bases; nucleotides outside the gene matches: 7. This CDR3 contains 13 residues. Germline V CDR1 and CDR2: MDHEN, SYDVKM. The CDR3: CASGRGLYQPQHF. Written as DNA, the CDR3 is TGTGCCAGCGGCAGGGGGCTATACCAGCCCCAGCATTTT. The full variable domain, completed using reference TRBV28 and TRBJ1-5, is DVKVTQSSRYLVKRTGEKVFLECVQDMDHENMFWYRQDPGLGLRLIYFSYDVKMKEKGDIPEGYSVSREKKERFSLILESASTNQTSMYLCASGRGLYQPQHFGDGTRLSIL.

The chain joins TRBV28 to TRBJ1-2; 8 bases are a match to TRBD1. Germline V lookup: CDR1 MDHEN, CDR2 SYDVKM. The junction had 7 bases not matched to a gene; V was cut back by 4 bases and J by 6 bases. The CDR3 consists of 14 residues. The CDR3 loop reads CASSSPGGPDGYTF. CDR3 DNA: TGTGCCAGCAGTTCTCCAGGGGGCCCAGATGGCTACACCTTC.

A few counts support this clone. This CDR3 reads CASSVTGEAFF. The CDR3 nucleotides read TGTGCCAGCAGTGTGACAGGTGAAGCTTTCTTT. The V and J genes are TRBV2 and TRBJ1-1, with a weak D call TRBD1 (6 bases). The CDR3 sequence is 11 residues long. V dropped 4 bases and J dropped 7 bases, with 7 bases sitting between them. The germline CDR1 and CDR2 sequences are SNHLY and FYNNEI.

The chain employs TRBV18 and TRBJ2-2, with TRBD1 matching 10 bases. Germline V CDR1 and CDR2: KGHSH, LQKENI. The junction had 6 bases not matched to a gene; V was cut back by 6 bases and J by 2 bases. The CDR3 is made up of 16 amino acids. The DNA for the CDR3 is TGTGCCAGCTCCTTTGGGACAGGGGAAAACACCGGGGAGCTGTTTTTT. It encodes CASSFGTGENTGELFF.